These 30 T cell receptor beta chains were all obtained from the same sample, sequenced in a study of blood T cell repertoires in COVID-19. The data were produced by immunoSEQ multiplex PCR, yet TCRdb's version contains in-frame clones alone and is incomplete. The sample records roughly 380,000 clones, approximately 89% being singletons. The specimen sequenced was peripheral blood. These receptors came from a woman in her thirties or forties with COVID-19, enrolled during active disease.

This chain links TRBV2 with TRBJ2-3; tentatively, D is TRBD2 (7 bases). The CDR3 is made up of 16 amino acids. Trimming stripped 5 bases from V and 4 bases from J, with 19 bases between. Germline assignment: CDR1 SNHLY and CDR2 FYNNEI. This chain's CDR3 is CASSINQGGGADTQYF. For the CDR3, the DNA is TGTGCCAGCAGTATCAACCAGGGAGGGGGGGCAGATACGCAGTATTTT. Filled out from reference TRBV2 and TRBJ2-3, the complete variable domain reads EPEVTQTPSHQVTQMGQEVILRCVPISNHLYFYWYRQILGQKVEFLVSFYNNEISEKSEIFDDQFSVERPDGSNFTLKIRSTKLEDSAMYFCASSINQGGGADTQYFGPGTRLTVL.

This chain uses TRBV29-1 with TRBJ2-1; D unresolved. This CDR3 has 12 amino acids. Germline CDR1 SQVTM, CDR2 ANQGSEA. Trimming left V 6 bases short and J 7 bases short, with 13 bases between. The CDR3 reads CSVRPRVNEQFF. CDR3 nucleotides: TGCAGCGTCCGCCCGAGAGTTAATGAGCAGTTCTTC.

The chain links TRBV30 to TRBJ1-1; 9 positions match TRBD1. The germline V gene encodes CDR1 GTSNPN and CDR2 SVGIG (reference sequence). The V segment lost 5 bases and the J segment 8 bases; nucleotides outside the gene matches: 9. The CDR3 is 13 residues long. The CDR3 DNA sequence: TGTGCCTGGGAACCGGGACAGGGTTCGGAAGCTTTCTTT. This encodes CAWEPGQGSEAFF.

To note about this clone: At one boundary the junction diverges from the germline segment, which might be a read error. The genes are TRBV7-7 and TRBJ1-1; D is uncertain. This CDR3 is built from 13 residues. The V gene's germline CDR1 is SSHAT and CDR2 FNYEAQ (reference sequence). The CDR3 coding sequence is TGTGCTAGCAGCCTCTCTATGAACACTGAAGCTTTCTTT. Its translation: CASSLSMNTEAFF. The full variable domain, completed using reference TRBV7-7 and TRBJ1-1, is GAGVSQSPRYKVTKRGQDVTLRCDPISSHATLYWYQQALGQGPEFLTYFNYEAQPDKSGLPSDRFSAERPEGSISTLTIQRTEQRDSAMYRCASSLSMNTEAFFGQGTRLTVV.

This clone came up once. The CDR3 sequence is CASSLGATDEKLFF. As DNA, the CDR3 is TGTGCCAGCAGCTTGGGTGCCACAGATGAAAAACTGTTTTTT. This chain connects TRBV5-6 to TRBJ1-4; D ambiguous. Trimming left V 0 bases short and J 6 bases short, with 9 bases between. This CDR3 spans 14 amino acids. Per germline, CDR1 SGHDT and CDR2 YYEEEE.

The chain couples TRBV5-6 to TRBJ1-3; 9 bases line up with TRBD1. The length of the CDR3 is 15 residues. Germline V gene data show CDR1 as SGHDT and CDR2 as YYEEEE. Trimming at V came to 0 bases and at J to 3 bases, leaving 1 base not matched to a gene. The CDR3 region has the DNA TGTGCCAGCAGCTTGGGGACAGGGGTTGGAAACACCATATATTTT. Protein product: CASSLGTGVGNTIYF. Supplemented by reference TRBV5-6 and TRBJ1-3, the full variable domain reads DAGVTQSPTHLIKTRGQQVTLRCSPKSGHDTVSWYQQALGQGPQFIFQYYEEEERQRGNFPDRFSGHQFPNYSSELNVNALLLGDSALYLCASSLGTGVGNTIYFGEGSWLTVV.

This clone was counted once. The V and J genes are TRBV14 and TRBJ1-1, with D perhaps TRBD1 (6 bases). This CDR3 spans 18 amino acids. Per the germline V gene, CDR1 is SGHDN and CDR2 is FVKESK. V lost 0 bases and J lost 1, with 18 bases in between. The CDR3 here is CASSQDPLRGGANTEAFF. Here the CDR3 DNA reads TGTGCCAGCAGCCAAGACCCACTTCGAGGGGGGGCGAACACTGAAGCTTTCTTT.

The J gene is TRBJ1-5, the V gene TRBV28; possibly TRBD1 for D (6 bases). The CDR3 spans 18 residues. Trimming stripped 3 bases from V and 0 bases from J, with 18 bases between. Germline V lookup: CDR1 MDHEN, CDR2 SYDVKM. CDR3 protein: CASSLGSGGPASNQPQHF. For the CDR3, the DNA is TGTGCCAGCAGTTTGGGGTCGGGGGGGCCGGCTAGCAATCAGCCCCAGCATTTT.

The V call is TRBV27, the J call TRBJ1-3, with D unresolved. The germline gives CDR1 MNHEY, CDR2 SMNVEV (reference sequence). The germline V and J ends were trimmed by 6 bases and 4 bases, with 13 bases remaining between them. The CDR3 spans 14 residues. CDR3 DNA: TGTGCCAGCAGCTTCGCCGGGAGAGGAAACACCATATATTTT. Amino acids: CASSFAGRGNTIYF.

The genes are TRBV19 and TRBJ1-1, with D tentatively TRBD1 (5 bases). The V and J ends lost 6 bases and 3 bases respectively, with 11 bases between them. Germline CDR1 LNHDA, CDR2 SQIVND (reference sequence). The CDR3 has 13 residues. CDR3 coding DNA: TGTGCCAGTAGCATGGGGCTGGACACTGAAGCTTTCTTT. This codes for CASSMGLDTEAFF.

This chain connects TRBV28 to TRBJ1-2; no clear D gene. The CDR3 runs 15 residues. V lost 2 bases and J lost 2, with 12 bases in between. Germline V CDR1 and CDR2: MDHEN, SYDVKM. This chain's CDR3 is CASSLIPGANYGYTF. The CDR3 DNA reads TGTGCCAGCAGTTTAATTCCAGGTGCAAACTATGGCTACACCTTC.

The chain has TRBV29-1 and TRBJ2-7; 10 bases align to TRBD2. CDR3 length: 14 residues. CDR1 and CDR2 from the germline V gene are SQVTM and ANQGSEA. Trimming at V came to 3 bases and at J to 3 bases, leaving 5 bases not matched to a gene. Here the CDR3 reads CSVDTSGVGYEQYF. The CDR3 coding sequence is TGCAGCGTTGATACTAGCGGGGTGGGCTACGAGCAGTACTTC.

The CDR3 loop reads CASSILSGTEAFF. CDR3 nucleotide sequence: TGTGCCAGTAGTATCCTCTCAGGCACTGAAGCTTTCTTT. The chain carries TRBV19 and TRBJ1-1; D is ambiguous. There are 13 residues in the CDR3. From germline, CDR1 is LNHDA and CDR2 SQIVND (reference sequence). With 3 bases removed from V and 4 bases from J, the gap between germline ends came to 9 bases.

CDR3 sequence reads: CASSRDGQDRSIYGYTF. DNA for the CDR3: TGTGCCAGCAGTCGCGACGGCCAAGACAGGTCGATCTATGGCTACACCTTC. V usage is TRBV6-6 and J usage is TRBJ1-2, with a tentative D call TRBD1 (6 bases). Deletions cut 5 bases from V and 4 bases from J, with 23 bases between. The CDR3 extends over 17 amino acids. Germline loops: CDR1 MNHNY, CDR2 SVGAGI (reference sequence).

The genes are TRBV7-2 and TRBJ2-3; possibly TRBD2 for D (5 bases). This CDR3 spans 13 amino acids. Germline V gene lookup returns CDR1 SGHTA and CDR2 FQGNSA. Trimming took 5 bases from V and 5 from J, leaving 11 bases between them. The CDR3 region is CASSPTREDTQYF. Written as DNA, the CDR3 is TGTGCCAGCAGCCCTACGAGGGAAGATACGCAGTATTTT.

The chain is built from TRBV27 and TRBJ1-2; 7 bases align to TRBD1. There are 20 residues in the CDR3. V was clipped by 7 bases and J by 1 base; unmatched bases: 24. Germline assignment: CDR1 MNHEY and CDR2 SMNVEV (reference sequence). The CDR3 reads CASTDRVNLGRDAINYGYTF. As DNA, the CDR3 is TGTGCCAGCACAGACAGGGTTAACTTGGGGCGCGACGCTATTAACTATGGCTACACCTTC.

This clone was counted only a few times. The chain carries TRBV12-3 or TRBV12-4 and TRBJ1-2, with D perhaps TRBD1 (6 bases). The CDR3 totals 12 residues. Trimming took 5 bases from V and 5 from J, leaving 9 bases between them. DNA of the CDR3: TGTGCCAGCAGTCGCAGGGGTTATGGCTACACCTTC. It specifies CASSRRGYGYTF.

J is TRBJ1-6 and V is TRBV9; D unclear. V was trimmed by 3 bases and J by 7 bases, leaving 8 bases between them. CDR1 and CDR2 (germline): SGDLS, YYNGEE. The CDR3 loop spans 13 amino acids. This CDR3 reads CASSAKQNSPLHF. DNA of the CDR3: TGTGCCAGCAGCGCGAAACAGAATTCACCCCTCCACTTT.

The chain has TRBV6-2 or TRBV6-3 and TRBJ2-2; the D gene is possibly TRBD2 (6 bases). Trimming removed 6 bases at V and 7 bases at J, with 15 bases between. Germline V gene data show CDR1 as MNHEY and CDR2 as SVGEGT. The CDR3 is made up of 14 amino acids. The CDR3 DNA reads as TGTGCCAGCAGCCGTATCCGGGGGAACGGGGAGCTGTTTTTT. Residues: CASSRIRGNGELFF.

This rearrangement joins TRBV19 to TRBJ2-2; a possible D gene is TRBD1 (7 bases). Germline V lookup: CDR1 LNHDA, CDR2 SQIVND (reference sequence). This CDR3 comprises 14 residues. The V end lost 5 bases, the J end lost 6 bases, and 13 bases lay between the germline ends. The CDR3 is CASSYGRGAGELFF. Written as DNA, the CDR3 is TGTGCCAGTAGTTACGGCAGGGGGGCCGGGGAGCTGTTTTTT.

On this clone: The junction does not match germline at one end; this may be a read error. Different DNA sequences within this sample yield the same CDR3. The chain couples TRBV19 to TRBJ1-2; 7 nucleotides agree with TRBD1. The CDR3 extends over 14 amino acids. Germline V gene lookup returns CDR1 LNHDA and CDR2 SQIVND (reference sequence). CDR3 amino acids: CASSPDRLNYGYTF. The CDR3 bases are TGTGCTAGTAGTCCGGACAGGTTAAACTATGGCTACACCTTC.

The chain carries TRBV9 and TRBJ2-7; D is perhaps TRBD1 (5 bases). V dropped 2 bases and J dropped 5 bases, with 11 bases sitting between them. CDR1 and CDR2 from the germline V gene are SGDLS and YYNGEE. The CDR3 is 13 amino acids. CDR3 sequence (DNA): TGTGCCAGCAGCGTCCAGGGTGGCGACGAGCAGTACTTC. This encodes CASSVQGGDEQYF.

CDR3 nucleotides: TGTGCCAGCAGTTGGGACAGCTACAATGAGCAGTTCTTC. Its protein product is CASSWDSYNEQFF. The chain recombines TRBV6-5 with TRBJ2-1; 7 nucleotides agree with TRBD1. This CDR3 contains 13 residues. Germline CDR1 is MNHEY and CDR2 is SVGAGI. With V trimmed by 4 bases and J by 3 bases, 0 bases remained unmatched.

The chain recombines TRBV6-2 or TRBV6-3 with TRBJ2-3; possible D gene TRBD2, 7 bases. V was cut by 2 bases and J by 5 bases, with 11 bases left in between. The CDR3 loop spans 14 amino acids. Germline V gene lookup returns CDR1 MNHEY and CDR2 SVGEGT. The CDR3 region is CASSYGGARDTQYF. In nucleotides, the CDR3 is TGTGCCAGCAGTTACGGGGGGGCGCGAGATACGCAGTATTTT.

The rearrangement joins TRBV6-2 or TRBV6-3 to TRBJ2-3; 7 positions match TRBD1. The CDR3 extends over 17 amino acids. The J segment lost 3 bases and the V segment lost 1 base, leaving 10 bases of the junction unmatched. Germline V gene lookup returns CDR1 MNHEY and CDR2 SVGEGT. The CDR3 nucleotides are TGTGCCAGCAGTTACTTTTTTTTTGGACAGGAAACAGATACGCAGTATTTT. The encoded protein is CASSYFFFGQETDTQYF.

The rearrangement links TRBV6-6 to TRBJ1-1; possible D gene TRBD1, 6 bases. CDR1 MNHNY and CDR2 SVGAGI come from the germline V gene (reference sequence). This CDR3 contains 15 residues. The germline V and J ends were trimmed by 4 bases and 3 bases, with 15 bases remaining between them. This chain's CDR3 is CASSSPGQWHTEAFF. The CDR3 region has the DNA TGTGCCAGCAGTTCCCCGGGACAATGGCACACTGAAGCTTTCTTT.

This clone was picked up one time. The CDR3 spells CASSALSRAGGYTF. CDR3 sequence (DNA): TGTGCCAGCAGTGCCCTCAGCCGGGCGGGAGGCTACACCTTC. This rearrangement joins TRBV28 to TRBJ1-2, with D unclear. Germline V gene lookup returns CDR1 MDHEN and CDR2 SYDVKM. This CDR3 is built from 14 residues. V dropped 5 bases and J dropped 8 bases, with 18 bases sitting between them.

The gene calls are TRBV19 and TRBJ1-2; no firm D call. Trimming stripped 5 bases from V and 4 bases from J, with 11 bases between. Germline V gives CDR1 LNHDA, CDR2 SQIVND (reference sequence). The CDR3 length is 13 residues. In nucleotides, the CDR3 is TGTGCCAGTAGTGGGAGGGTCCTCTATGGCTACACCTTC. Translation: CASSGRVLYGYTF.

V and J are TRBV4-3 and TRBJ2-1; D is unclear. Looked up from germline, CDR1 is LGHNA and CDR2 is YSLEER. V lost 0 bases to trimming and J lost 10 bases, with 19 bases between them. The CDR3 contains 16 residues. The CDR3 sequence is CASSQEFVQVPGEQFF. The CDR3 DNA sequence: TGCGCCAGCAGCCAAGAATTCGTTCAGGTTCCCGGCGAGCAGTTCTTC.

The V and J genes are TRBV7-2 and TRBJ1-2, with 7 positions matching TRBD1. The CDR3 length is 14 residues. Germline CDR1 is SGHTA and CDR2 is FQGNSA. V lost 5 bases, J lost 6 bases, and 9 bases stayed unmatched. CDR3 sequence (DNA): TGTGCCAGCAGCCCTCGGACAGGTTGGAATGGCTACACCTTC. This translates into CASSPRTGWNGYTF.